One sample yielded the 28 T cell receptor beta chains listed below, sequenced in a study of blood T cell repertoires in COVID-19 (dated by TCRdb to 2018 to 2021). The library was built by means of the immunoSEQ multiplex PCR assay. Drawn from immuneACCESS, this table holds only the in-frame rearrangements with V and J called that TCRdb kept. Clones are partly lost; checked studies trace under half to an unresolved V gene and leave the rest unexplained. The sample includes roughly 130,000 clones, with just under 85% observed a single time. The ten largest clones represent 3% to 3.5% of the sample. Sequenced sample: peripheral blood. Receptors were obtained from a woman older than 75 with acute or convalescent COVID-19.

This clone showed up just a few times. This chain links TRBV3-1 (or the pseudogene TRBV3-2) with TRBJ1-6; 7 positions match TRBD1. V lost 0 bases and J lost 14; bases outside the gene matches: 4. Looked up from germline, CDR1 is LGHDT and CDR2 is YNNKEL (reference sequence). The CDR3 is 13 amino acids. The chain's CDR3 is CASSQDQGVTLHF. The CDR3 DNA reads as TGTGCCAGCAGCCAAGATCAGGGGGTTACCCTCCACTTT.

The CDR3 DNA reads as TGTGCCAGCAGTTATAATCTAGCGGGGAACACCGGGGAGCTGTTTTTT. Residues: CASSYNLAGNTGELFF. The chain carries TRBV6-5 and TRBJ2-2; TRBD2 matches 8 bases. The CDR3 length is 16 residues. Germline lookup yields CDR1 MNHEY and CDR2 SVGAGI. The junction had 4 bases not matched to a gene; V was cut back by 3 bases and J by 1 base.

This clone was seen more than once but under ten times. V gene TRBV5-1 combines with J gene TRBJ1-1; 8 nucleotides line up with TRBD1. This CDR3 comprises 14 residues. Germline V gene sequence: CDR1 SGHRS, CDR2 YFSETQ. V was pared by 7 bases and J by 4 bases, with 9 bases of the junction left unmatched. The CDR3 spells CASGAGGAATEAFF. The CDR3 bases are TGCGCCAGCGGGGCAGGGGGCGCGGCCACTGAAGCTTTCTTT.

This chain links TRBV13 with TRBJ2-1; D uncertain. In germline, CDR1 is PRHDT, CDR2 FYEKMQ (reference sequence). The CDR3 consists of 15 residues. Trimming removed 3 bases from V and 0 bases from J, with 9 bases in between. The CDR3 protein is CASSFRHGSYNEQFF. CDR3 coding DNA: TGTGCCAGCAGCTTCAGACACGGCTCCTACAATGAGCAGTTCTTC.

The sample holds one count of this clone. The V call is TRBV20-1, the J call TRBJ1-1; D is unresolved. The CDR3 loop spans 13 amino acids. Per the germline V gene, CDR1 is DFQATT and CDR2 is SNEGSKA (reference sequence). Trimming cost V 3 bases and J 3 bases, with 11 bases left between them. The CDR3 region is CSASRGWDTEAFF. In nucleotides, the CDR3 is TGCAGTGCTAGTCGAGGGTGGGACACTGAAGCTTTCTTT.

The chain has TRBV9 and TRBJ2-3, with 9 bases identical to TRBD1. After removal of 0 bases from V and 6 bases from J, the junction contained 2 bases not matched to a gene. Germline CDR1 is SGDLS and CDR2 is YYNGEE. The CDR3 has 14 residues. The CDR3 sequence: CASSVAGTGDTQYF. The DNA for the CDR3 is TGTGCCAGCAGCGTAGCTGGGACAGGGGATACGCAGTATTTT.

The genes are TRBV5-3 and TRBJ1-1; TRBD1 agrees at 8 bases. TRBV5-3 is placed among ORFs of uncertain function. This CDR3 has 15 residues. With 0 bases clipped from V and 5 bases from J, the junction kept 6 bases outside the gene matches. CDR3 nucleotide sequence: TGTGCCAGAAGCTTGGCTCCAGGGGGCGAAACTGAAGCTTTCTTT. This translates into CARSLAPGGETEAFF.

This clone is a singleton in its sample. The rearrangement uses TRBV12-2 and TRBJ1-1. TRBV12-2 is described as a pseudogene. The CDR3 sequence is 17 residues long. This CDR3 reads CASRLGGAGGAVTEAFF. The CDR3 coding sequence is TGTGCAAGTCGCTTAGGGGGGGCGGGGGGCGCGGTCACTGAAGCTTTCTTT.

This clone occurred once. Here the CDR3 DNA reads TGTGCCAGCAGCAGGTCGGCAGGAGGCGGGGAGCTGTTTTTT. Protein: CASSRSAGGGELFF. The chain combines TRBV3-1 (or the pseudogene TRBV3-2) with TRBJ2-2, with a weak D call TRBD2 (5 bases). This CDR3 spans 14 amino acids. V was clipped by 5 bases and J by 7 bases, with 14 bases between them. The germline gives CDR1 LGHDT, CDR2 YNNKEL (reference sequence).

The CDR3 here is CASSHDREETQYF. CDR3 in DNA: TGTGCCAGCAGCCACGACAGGGAAGAGACCCAGTACTTC. The chain combines TRBV5-6 with TRBJ2-5; 7 positions match TRBD1. The CDR3 is 13 amino acids. Per the germline V gene, CDR1 is SGHDT and CDR2 is YYEEEE. Unmatched junction bases numbered 3, after V lost 4 bases and J lost 3 bases.

This clone appeared once. The gene calls are TRBV24-1 and TRBJ1-5; tentatively, D is TRBD1 (5 bases). From germline, CDR1 is KGHDR and CDR2 SFDVKD. The V and J ends lost 9 bases and 5 bases respectively, with 13 bases between them. This CDR3 region has 13 residues. CDR3 residues: CATQSQGHQPQHF. The CDR3 DNA reads TGTGCCACCCAATCCCAGGGTCATCAGCCCCAGCATTTT.

This rearrangement joins TRBV29-1 to TRBJ1-1; TRBD1 aligns across 10 bases. J lost 0 bases, V lost 7 bases, and 2 bases had no gene match. The CDR3 spans 13 residues. Looked up from germline, CDR1 is SQVTM and CDR2 is ANQGSEA. This CDR3 is CSGGQGMNTEAFF. Written as DNA, the CDR3 is TGCAGCGGGGGACAGGGGATGAACACTGAAGCTTTCTTT.

This chain connects TRBV18 to TRBJ1-1; D gene unclear. CDR3 length equals 16 residues. Trimming cost V 3 bases and J 0 bases, with 14 bases left between them. Germline-derived CDR1 and CDR2 are KGHSH and LQKENI. CDR3 DNA sequence: TGTGCCAGCTCACCGTCGGCAGGTCGCATGAACACTGAAGCTTTCTTT. It codes for CASSPSAGRMNTEAFF.

This chain joins TRBV7-9 and TRBJ2-5, with 8 positions matching TRBD1. Germline assignment: CDR1 SEHNR and CDR2 FQNEAQ (reference sequence). V was pared by 5 bases and J by 2 bases, with 7 bases of the junction left unmatched. The CDR3 is made up of 15 amino acids. In DNA form, the CDR3 reads TGTGCCAGCAGCGTCTGGACAGGGTTGCAAGAGACCCAGTACTTC. Protein: CASSVWTGLQETQYF. Based on the CDR3 plus reference TRBV7-9 and TRBJ2-5, the full variable domain is DTGVSQNPRHKITKRGQNVTFRCDPISEHNRLYWYRQTLGQGPEFLTYFQNEAQLEKSRLLSDRFSAERPKGSFSTLEIQRTEQGDSAMYLCASSVWTGLQETQYFGPGTRLLVL.

Here the CDR3 reads CASSVRRGQNTEAFF. CDR3 nucleotides: TGTGCCAGCAGCGTCCGCCGGGGACAGAACACTGAAGCTTTCTTT. The V and J genes are TRBV13 and TRBJ1-1; D may be TRBD1 (6 bases). Between the trimmed V and J ends, which lost 5 bases and 1 base, there was a span of 14 bases. Germline V lookup: CDR1 PRHDT, CDR2 FYEKMQ (reference sequence). CDR3 length: 15 amino acids. Full variable domain (remainder filled in from reference TRBV13 and TRBJ1-1): AAGVIQSPRHLIKEKRETATLKCYPIPRHDTVYWYQQGPGQDPQFLISFYEKMQSDKGSIPDRFSAQQFSDYHSELNMSSLELGDSALYFCASSVRRGQNTEAFFGQGTRLTVV.

V usage is TRBV5-1 and J usage is TRBJ2-2; 9 bases fit TRBD2. The ends lost 4 bases at V and 6 bases at J; junction bases unmatched: 10. This CDR3 spans 16 amino acids. Germline CDR1 SGHRS, CDR2 YFSETQ. As DNA, the CDR3 is TGCGCCAGCAGCACGGGACTAGCAAGGGCCTCCGGGGAGCTGTTTTTT. It translates to CASSTGLARASGELFF.

This chain joins TRBV7-9 and TRBJ2-2, with TRBD1 matching over 9 bases. The CDR3 totals 15 residues. Germline V CDR1 and CDR2: SEHNR, FQNEAQ (reference sequence). With V trimmed by 7 bases and J by 4 bases, 7 bases remained unmatched. CDR3 sequence: CASTEQTGGTGELFF. The CDR3 nucleotides read TGTGCCAGCACCGAACAGACAGGGGGCACCGGGGAGCTGTTTTTT.

The gene calls are TRBV27 and TRBJ2-7; maybe TRBD1 (6 bases). The V and J ends lost 5 bases and 4 bases respectively, with 12 bases between them. Germline values: CDR1 MNHEY, CDR2 SMNVEV (reference sequence). The CDR3 sequence is 13 residues long. The DNA of the CDR3 is TGTGCCAGCAGTCCCCGGACAGTTTACGAGCAGTACTTC. Residues: CASSPRTVYEQYF.

This clone came up a few times. The chain combines TRBV15 with TRBJ2-3; 9 positions match TRBD2. J lost 0 bases, V lost 0 bases, and 10 bases had no gene match. This CDR3 is 19 amino acids long. CDR1 is LNHNV and CDR2 is YYDKDF in the germline V gene (reference sequence). The CDR3 loop reads CATSRELAGGTTSTDTQYF. Written as DNA, the CDR3 is TGTGCCACCAGCAGAGAATTGGCGGGGGGGACTACTAGCACAGATACGCAGTATTTT. Variable domain in full (rest from reference TRBV15 and TRBJ2-3): DAMVIQNPRYQVTQFGKPVTLSCSQTLNHNVMYWYQQKSSQAPKLLFHYYDKDFNNEADTPDNFQSRRPNTSFCFLDIRSPGLGDTAMYLCATSRELAGGTTSTDTQYFGPGTRLTVL.

In its sample, this clone was seen a few times. This sequence joins TRBV6-5 and TRBJ1-2; a possible D gene is TRBD1 (5 bases). Germline CDR1 reads MNHEY; CDR2 reads SVGAGI. CDR3 length equals 13 residues. V was pared by 2 bases and J by 8 bases, with 12 bases between. The CDR3 sequence: CASSYVGAGGYTF. Here the CDR3 DNA reads TGTGCCAGCAGTTACGTTGGGGCAGGGGGCTACACCTTC.

CDR3 residues: CASSLESVETQYF. DNA of the CDR3: TGTGCCAGCAGCTTGGAGTCAGTGGAGACCCAGTACTTC. The chain couples TRBV5-4 to TRBJ2-5; D gene unclear. CDR3 length: 13 amino acids. Germline V lookup: CDR1 SGHNT, CDR2 YYREEE (reference sequence). V lost 0 bases and J 5 bases, leaving 8 bases between the germline ends.

This chain uses TRBV6-2 or TRBV6-3 with TRBJ1-4; 8 bases agree with TRBD1. Per the germline V gene, CDR1 is MNHEY and CDR2 is SVGEGT. V lost 5 bases to trimming and J lost 8 bases; unmatched junction nucleotides: 7. The CDR3 consists of 14 residues. The CDR3 DNA follows: TGTGCCAGCAGTAGACGGACAGGGAACGAAAAACTGTTTTTT. Translating it yields CASSRRTGNEKLFF.

The rearrangement links TRBV14 to TRBJ2-4, with unresolved D. The CDR3 has 14 amino acids. V shed 0 bases and J shed 4 bases, with 7 bases lying between them. The germline V gene has CDR1 SGHDN and CDR2 FVKESK. CDR3 region: CASSQDPGKNIQYF. The CDR3 region has the DNA TGTGCCAGCAGCCAAGATCCCGGGAAAAACATTCAGTACTTC.

The genes are TRBV6-5 and TRBJ1-2; TRBD1 matches 7 bases. Germline-derived CDR1 and CDR2 are MNHEY and SVGAGI. CDR3 length equals 13 residues. The ends lost 6 bases at V and 1 base at J; junction bases unmatched: 2. For the CDR3, the DNA is TGTGCCAGCAGACGACAGGGTAACTATGGCTACACCTTC. Amino acids: CASRRQGNYGYTF.

V gene TRBV18 combines with J gene TRBJ1-4, with 7 nucleotides matching TRBD1. This CDR3 spans 16 amino acids. Germline V lookup: CDR1 KGHSH, CDR2 LQKENI. After removal of 3 bases from V and 0 bases from J, the junction contained 4 bases not matched to a gene. The DNA for the CDR3 is TGTGCCAGCTCACCTGGACAGGAATCAACTAATGAAAAACTGTTTTTT. Translated: CASSPGQESTNEKLFF.

Points on this clone: Other nucleotide sequences from this sample produce the same CDR3. The chain links TRBV7-3 to TRBJ1-2; D may be TRBD1 (6 bases). CDR1 is SGHTA and CDR2 is FQGTGA in the germline V gene. Trimming shortened V by 5 bases and J by 2 bases, and 9 bases separated the two germline ends. The CDR3 is made up of 13 amino acids. CDR3 nucleotides: TGTGCCAGCAGCCCACAGGGCAACTATGGCTACACCTTC. It codes for CASSPQGNYGYTF.

This clone was recorded a few times. The V call is TRBV6-5, the J call TRBJ1-1, with TRBD1 matching over 7 bases. The germline gives CDR1 MNHEY, CDR2 SVGAGI. The CDR3 has 11 amino acids. Trimming took 5 bases from V and 10 from J; bases not matched to a gene: 4. The CDR3 coding sequence is TGTGCCAGCAGTAAGACAGGGAGAGCTTTCTTT. Its protein product is CASSKTGRAFF.

In this sample, this clone turned up a few times. The chain has TRBV7-3 and TRBJ1-2, with a tentative D call TRBD1 (5 bases). There are 14 residues in the CDR3. Looked up from germline, CDR1 is SGHTA and CDR2 is FQGTGA. The germline V and J ends were trimmed by 7 bases and 0 bases, with 12 bases remaining between them. The CDR3 here is CASNAGTSNYGYTF. The CDR3 nucleotides read TGTGCCAGCAACGCCGGGACTTCTAACTATGGCTACACCTTC. Drawing the rest from reference TRBV7-3 and TRBJ1-2, the complete variable domain is GAGVSQTPSNKVTEKGKYVELRCDPISGHTALYWYRQSLGQGPEFLIYFQGTGAADDSGLPNDRFFAVRPEGSVSTLKIQRTERGDSAVYLCASNAGTSNYGYTFGSGTRLTVV.